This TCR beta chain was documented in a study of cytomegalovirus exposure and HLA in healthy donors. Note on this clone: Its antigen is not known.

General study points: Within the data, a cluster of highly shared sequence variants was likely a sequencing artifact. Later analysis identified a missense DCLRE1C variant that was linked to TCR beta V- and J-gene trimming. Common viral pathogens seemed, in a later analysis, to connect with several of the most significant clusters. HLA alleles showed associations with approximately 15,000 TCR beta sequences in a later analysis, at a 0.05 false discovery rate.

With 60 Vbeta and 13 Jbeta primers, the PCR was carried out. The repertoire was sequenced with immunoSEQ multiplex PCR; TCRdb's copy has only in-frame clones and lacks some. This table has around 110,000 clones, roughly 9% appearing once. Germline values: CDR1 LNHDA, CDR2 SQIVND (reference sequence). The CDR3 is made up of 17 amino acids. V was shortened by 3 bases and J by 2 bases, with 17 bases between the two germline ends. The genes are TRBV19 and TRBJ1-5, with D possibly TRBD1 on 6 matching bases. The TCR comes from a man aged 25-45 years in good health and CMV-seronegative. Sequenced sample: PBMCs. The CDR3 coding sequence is TGTGCCAGTAGTATGCGCAGGGAGGGGGTTGGCAATCAGCCCCAGCATTTT. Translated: CASSMRREGVGNQPQHF.